These 30 T cell receptor beta chains came from one sample sequenced in a study of shared T cell receptors in the human thymus. Here immunoSEQ multiplex PCR was the method, and the copy in TCRdb shows in-frame clones only, minus some. The sample includes 600,000 to 900,000 clones, approximately 85% of them seen just once. In addition, the sample was reused for a study of human thymus T cells.

The sequencing sample was made of thymocytes. The source is a girl less than two years old with a congenital heart defect.

As concerns this clone: One end of the junction fails to match germline, which may point to a read error. The genes are TRBV19 and TRBJ1-2; the D is unclear. This CDR3 spans 14 amino acids. The V gene's germline CDR1 is LNHDA and CDR2 SQIVND (reference sequence). CDR3 in DNA: TGTGCCAGTAGTATCGGACGGACCGACTATGGCCACACCTTC. Protein product: CASSIGRTDYGHTF.

Regarding this clone: Other nucleotide sequences from this sample produce the same CDR3. This chain links TRBV4-1 with TRBJ2-7; 9 positions match TRBD1. The germline V gene has CDR1 MGHRA and CDR2 YSYEKL. J lost 1 base, V lost 0 bases, and 4 bases had no gene match. CDR3 length: 16 residues. The CDR3 here is CASSQDRDRESYEQYF. DNA of the CDR3: TGCGCCAGCAGCCAAGATCGGGACAGGGAGTCCTACGAGCAGTACTTC.

This chain joins TRBV5-1 and TRBJ2-6; TRBD1 agrees at 7 bases. CDR1 and CDR2 (germline): SGHRS, YFSETQ. This CDR3 has 18 residues. V dropped 3 bases and J dropped 0; count of bases not matched to a gene: 9. CDR3 region: CASSYLRDSYSGANVLTF. CDR3 bases: TGCGCCAGCAGCTACCTCCGGGACAGCTACTCTGGGGCCAACGTCCTGACTTTC.

The J gene is TRBJ2-7, the V gene TRBV14; TRBD1 matches 8 bases. V dropped 0 bases and J dropped 7; count of bases not matched to a gene: 11. The germline V gene encodes CDR1 SGHDN and CDR2 FVKESK. CDR3 length: 16 amino acids. CDR3: CASSQEIEDRAREQYF. As DNA, the CDR3 is TGTGCCAGCAGCCAAGAAATAGAGGACAGGGCTCGAGAGCAGTACTTC.

V is TRBV7-2 and J is TRBJ2-7, with a tentative D call TRBD1 (7 bases). V was cut by 5 bases and J by 3 bases, with 23 bases left in between. The germline V gene has CDR1 SGHTA and CDR2 FQGNSA. The CDR3 consists of 17 residues. The CDR3 bases are TGTGCCAGCAGCCCAATGTTTTGCGGGACAGCCTACTACGAGCAGTACTTC. Its protein is CASSPMFCGTAYYEQYF.

The chain couples TRBV5-6 to TRBJ1-2; 7 nucleotides match TRBD1. The germline gives CDR1 SGHDT, CDR2 YYEEEE. The CDR3 has 14 amino acids. The V and J ends lost 4 bases and 8 bases, in that order; junction bases with no gene match: 11. Here the CDR3 reads CASSPTGISWGYTF. The CDR3 nucleotides read TGTGCCAGCAGCCCGACAGGGATTTCGTGGGGCTACACCTTC.

This chain joins TRBV5-1 and TRBJ2-2; 10 bases align to TRBD1. The J segment lost 5 bases and the V segment lost 1 base, leaving 2 bases of the junction unmatched. Germline V gene data show CDR1 as SGHRS and CDR2 as YFSETQ. The CDR3 consists of 15 residues. The CDR3 region is CASSLQGQGTGELFF. DNA for the CDR3: TGCGCCAGCAGCTTGCAGGGACAGGGGACCGGGGAGCTGTTTTTT.

The chain uses TRBV4-1 and TRBJ1-5; D might be TRBD1 (6 bases). Deletions cut 3 bases from V and 7 bases from J, with 10 bases between. The CDR3 extends over 13 amino acids. Germline V gene sequence: CDR1 MGHRA, CDR2 YSYEKL. The DNA for the CDR3 is TGCGCCAGCAGCCAGCACAGGGTCCAGCCCCAGCATTTT. Its protein is CASSQHRVQPQHF.

For the CDR3, the DNA is TGTGCCAGCAGCAAAGCGGGGGGGACAGGGTGCGAGCAGTACTTC. It encodes CASSKAGGTGCEQYF. The chain recombines TRBV21-1 with TRBJ2-7; the table names TRBD1, a call not compared with the DNA. TRBV21-1 represents a pseudogene. The CDR3 spans 15 residues.

This chain uses TRBV7-2 with TRBJ1-5, with D tentatively TRBD1 (6 bases). The V gene lost 5 bases and the J gene lost 6 bases, with 17 bases spanning the gap. Germline V lookup: CDR1 SGHTA, CDR2 FQGNSA. The length of the CDR3 is 15 residues. CDR3 sequence reads: CASSNLNRVGQPQHF. The CDR3 nucleotides are TGTGCCAGCAGCAACCTAAACAGGGTGGGTCAGCCCCAGCATTTT.

V is TRBV28 and J is TRBJ1-5, with D possibly TRBD1 on 5 matching bases. This CDR3 spans 14 amino acids. V was cut by 4 bases and J by 6 bases, with 13 bases left in between. Looked up from germline, CDR1 is MDHEN and CDR2 is SYDVKM. For the CDR3, the DNA is TGTGCCAGCAGTTGGGGCAGGGAGGGTCAGCCCCAGCATTTT. It yields the protein CASSWGREGQPQHF.

V and J are TRBV5-1 and TRBJ2-5; TRBD2 matches at 8 bases. V lost 4 bases to trimming and J lost 7 bases; unmatched junction nucleotides: 12. Germline V gives CDR1 SGHRS, CDR2 YFSETQ. The CDR3 covers 15 residues. CDR3 coding DNA: TGCGCCAGCAGCCCCACGGCGAGGGGACTAGGGACCCAGTACTTC. Encoded protein: CASSPTARGLGTQYF.

The rearrangement uses TRBV10-3 and TRBJ1-2; perhaps TRBD1 as D (6 bases). Trimming cost V 7 bases and J 6 bases, with 18 bases left between them. CDR3 length: 14 amino acids. Germline lookup yields CDR1 ENHRY and CDR2 SYGVKD. CDR3: CAITAEQGVHGYTF. Here the CDR3 DNA reads TGTGCCATCACCGCAGAACAGGGAGTCCATGGCTACACCTTC.

This chain uses TRBV25-1 with TRBJ1-1; D not certain. CDR3 length: 15 residues. Germline lookup yields CDR1 MGHDK and CDR2 SYGVNS. Trimming removed 1 base at V and 0 bases at J, with 9 bases between. DNA of the CDR3: TGTGCCAGCAGTGAATGGGGAGAATTGAACACTGAAGCTTTCTTT. It is translated as CASSEWGELNTEAFF.

The CDR3 reads CASSRRRQYNEQFF. The CDR3 DNA is TGTGCCAGCAGCCGAAGACGACAGTACAATGAGCAGTTCTTC. The chain uses TRBV6-5 and TRBJ2-1, with a weak D call TRBD1 (5 bases). The CDR3 has 14 residues. Germline CDR1 is MNHEY and CDR2 is SVGAGI. Trimming removed 6 bases from V and 4 bases from J, with 13 bases in between.

The V call is TRBV27, the J call TRBJ1-1; no clear D gene. CDR3 size: 15 residues. Germline lookup yields CDR1 MNHEY and CDR2 SMNVEV (reference sequence). The V end was cut by 5 bases, the J end by 0 bases, with 13 bases between. CDR3 loop: CASSRGRLMNTEAFF. Here the CDR3 DNA reads TGTGCCAGCAGTCGGGGAAGGCTAATGAACACTGAAGCTTTCTTT.

This clone has just one count. The chain joins TRBV5-1 to TRBJ2-7, with unresolved D. Between the trimmed V and J ends, which lost 7 bases and 2 bases, there was a span of 10 bases. The CDR3 sequence is 12 residues long. Germline V CDR1 and CDR2: SGHRS, YFSETQ. The CDR3 coding sequence is TGCGCCAGCGCCGGAGTCGCCTACGAGCAGTACTTC. It encodes CASAGVAYEQYF.

V gene TRBV18 combines with J gene TRBJ2-7, with 9 bases matching TRBD1. With V trimmed by 0 bases and J by 3 bases, 9 bases remained unmatched. The CDR3 has 17 residues. In germline, CDR1 is KGHSH, CDR2 LQKENI. DNA for the CDR3: TGTGCCAGCTCACCACCGAGGGGACAGGGAGTATACTACGAGCAGTACTTC. Its translation is CASSPPRGQGVYYEQYF.

V gene TRBV7-3 combines with J gene TRBJ2-1; 9 bases agree with TRBD1. The CDR3 runs 15 residues. After removal of 5 bases from V and 4 bases from J, the junction contained 6 bases not matched to a gene. CDR1 and CDR2 from the germline V gene are SGHTA and FQGTGA. CDR3 loop: CASSTTGGRYNEQFF. CDR3 DNA sequence: TGTGCCAGCAGCACGACAGGGGGTCGGTACAATGAGCAGTTCTTC.

The rearrangement uses TRBV7-6 and TRBJ1-6; D is perhaps TRBD1 (6 bases). Trimming removed 5 bases at V and 6 bases at J, with 17 bases between. The CDR3 extends over 16 amino acids. Germline CDR1 reads SGHVS; CDR2 reads FNYEAQ. CDR3: CASSPASTGINSPLHF. Written as DNA, the CDR3 is TGTGCCAGCAGCCCTGCCTCGACAGGAATTAATTCACCCCTCCACTTT.

V gene TRBV18 combines with J gene TRBJ1-2; D might be TRBD1 (6 bases). This CDR3 region has 14 residues. V gave up 0 bases and J gave up 6 bases, with 11 bases separating them. Germline V gene lookup returns CDR1 KGHSH and CDR2 LQKENI. CDR3 nucleotides: TGTGCCAGCTCACCACCGCAGGGGAGACATGGCTACACCTTC. The encoded protein is CASSPPQGRHGYTF.

This clone was picked up one time. The V call is TRBV28, the J call TRBJ2-7; no reliable D call. Germline CDR1 reads MDHEN; CDR2 reads SYDVKM. Trimming shortened V by 3 bases and J by 6 bases, and 6 bases separated the two germline ends. The CDR3 extends over 11 amino acids. CDR3 amino acids: CASSFPGEQYF. CDR3 DNA sequence: TGTGCCAGCAGTTTCCCCGGCGAGCAGTACTTC.

In nucleotides, the CDR3 is TGTGCCAGCAGCCCACCACCGACGGGGAAGGGCTATGGCTACACCTTC. Its translation: CASSPPPTGKGYGYTF. The chain is built from TRBV7-9 and TRBJ1-2; D is ambiguous. This CDR3 spans 16 amino acids. In germline, CDR1 is SEHNR, CDR2 FQNEAQ (reference sequence). Trimming pared 5 bases from V and 4 bases from J, leaving 20 bases between.

DNA for the CDR3: TGCGCCAGCAGGAAGAGGGTGGGGGCGATGAACACTGAAGCTTTCTTT. It codes for CASRKRVGAMNTEAFF. This chain connects TRBV4-3 to TRBJ1-1, with D possibly TRBD1 on 6 matching bases. V lost 6 bases to trimming and J lost 0 bases, with 17 bases between them. Germline CDR1 is LGHNA and CDR2 is YSLEER. This CDR3 has 16 amino acids.

The rearrangement links TRBV14 to TRBJ1-2, with 8 positions matching TRBD1. The CDR3 extends over 18 amino acids. Germline trimming cut 4 bases from V and 3 bases from J; bases unmatched to any gene: 16. Germline V gene lookup returns CDR1 SGHDN and CDR2 FVKESK. Here the CDR3 reads CASSPRGTGPPRDYGYTF. DNA for the CDR3: TGTGCCAGCAGCCCGCGAGGGACAGGACCCCCACGCGACTATGGCTACACCTTC. Combining the CDR3 with reference TRBV14 and TRBJ1-2 gives the whole variable domain EAGVTQFPSHSVIEKGQTVTLRCDPISGHDNLYWYRRVMGKEIKFLLHFVKESKQDESGMPNNRFLAERTGGTYSTLKVQPAELEDSGVYFCASSPRGTGPPRDYGYTFGSGTRLTVV.

This clone was detected once. The V call is TRBV7-6, the J call TRBJ2-7; possible D gene TRBD2, 6 bases. The V end was cut by 5 bases, the J end by 3 bases, with 17 bases between. CDR3 length: 15 amino acids. Germline V gene data show CDR1 as SGHVS and CDR2 as FNYEAQ. CDR3 protein: CASSEAPGLSYEQYF. In DNA form, the CDR3 reads TGTGCCAGCAGCGAGGCGCCGGGACTTAGCTACGAGCAGTACTTC.

This clone was detected a few times. For the CDR3, the DNA is TGCGCCAGCAGCCAAGAGTCAGAGAACACTGAAGCTTTCTTT. This gives the protein CASSQESENTEAFF. This chain connects TRBV4-1 to TRBJ1-1; D call uncertain. The V gene lost 0 bases and the J gene lost 1 base, with 6 bases spanning the gap. In germline, CDR1 is MGHRA, CDR2 YSYEKL. The CDR3 loop spans 14 amino acids.

The V gene is TRBV9, the J gene TRBJ2-3, with 10 positions matching TRBD1. The CDR3 extends over 15 amino acids. In germline, CDR1 is SGDLS, CDR2 YYNGEE. V lost 4 bases to trimming and J lost 5 bases; unmatched junction nucleotides: 7. The CDR3 DNA is TGTGCCAGCAGCATGCGACAGGGGGCGGGAGATACGCAGTATTTT. This encodes CASSMRQGAGDTQYF.

V and J are TRBV4-1 and TRBJ2-6, with D uncertain. Germline V lookup: CDR1 MGHRA, CDR2 YSYEKL. The CDR3 extends over 20 amino acids. V was cut by 0 bases and J by 0 bases, with 18 bases left in between. CDR3 sequence reads: CASSQDIRWARYSGANVLTF. DNA of the CDR3: TGCGCCAGCAGCCAAGATATTCGCTGGGCCCGATACTCTGGGGCCAACGTCCTGACTTTC.

The J gene is TRBJ2-5, the V gene TRBV9, with no clear D. The germline CDR1 and CDR2 sequences are SGDLS and YYNGEE. CDR3 length equals 14 residues. The V end was cut by 7 bases, the J end by 1 base, with 14 bases between. CDR3 sequence reads: CASGPYPFQETQYF. The CDR3 DNA follows: TGTGCCAGCGGCCCTTACCCTTTCCAAGAGACCCAGTACTTC. Using reference TRBV9 and TRBJ2-5 for the parts outside the CDR3, the full variable domain is DSGVTQTPKHLITATGQRVTLRCSPRSGDLSVYWYQQSLDQGLQFLIQYYNGEERAKGNILERFSAQQFPDLHSELNLSSLELGDSALYFCASGPYPFQETQYFGPGTRLLVL.